This TCR beta chain was documented in a study of blood T cell repertoires in COVID-19 (dated by TCRdb to 2018 to 2021). Describing the broader study: Samples covering the acute and convalescent phases of COVID-19 were provided by collaborators in the United States, Italy and Spain. The prospective study material was composed of cDNA or gDNA derived from T cells, B-cell-depleted T cells, or PBMCs. The dataset comprised deeply sampled blood TCRbeta repertoires from subjects exposed to, actively infected with, or recovered from COVID-19. The repertoires were made available in a free public database intended to serve as a resource for research on the immune response to SARS-CoV-2. Samples came from the ongoing ImmuneRACE study (first 160 participants) plus 1,254 subjects from 6 global collaborators. The sample metadata nearly always contained a de-identified subject ID, COVID-19 status, age in years and sex. Where available, HLA class I and class II types were taken from metadata supplied by the sample provider and were not determined by assay-based typing.

Results the study describes overall, beyond this receptor: Clinical and demographic metadata were provided uncurated, with the amount varying by source and participant.

TCRbeta CDR3 regions were amplified from genomic DNA using the immunoSEQ Assay, a bias-controlled multiplex PCR. In the authors' own workflow: Nucleated cell counts per sample were estimated from amplification of reference gene primers within the assay. Sequence reads were collapsed and filtered to measure the absolute abundance of every unique TCRbeta CDR3 rearrangement. For each sample, productive Simpson clonality was calculated as the square root of Simpson's diversity index across productive rearrangements. TCRdb obtained this table from immuneACCESS and retained in-frame rearrangements with V and J assigned. These tables miss some clones; where compared with another copy, unresolved V genes account for less than half of the shortfall, and the remainder is unexplained. D and trimming were read from the DNA, whereas the V and J calls and clone size are those reported in that table. Across this sample there are 300,000 to 400,000 clones, with around 91% seen only once. Approximately 1% of the sample lies in the top ten.

The CDR3 runs 15 amino acids, cysteine and phenylalanine included. The only DNA kept is the CDR3, 45 bases in frame from the first base. CDR1 LGHDT and CDR2 YNNKEL were looked up in the germline V gene (reference sequence). Trimming takes 4 bases from V and 3 bases from J, and the germline ends sit 16 bases apart. Of note for this clone: Its antigen target is currently unknown. Per-base qualities were not stored, and no clone one base away is much larger.

Participants in the prospective study were aged about 18 to 90 years, lived in 20 to 30 United States geographic areas, and enrolled through a virtual design. In the prospective study, participants were assigned to cohorts based on the clinical history participants reported in a screening survey and a study questionnaire. ImmuneRACE Cohort 3 recovered participants were defined by two consecutive negative NP/OP PCR tests, healthcare professional clearance, or symptom resolution. Each participant in the prospective study had whole blood, serum and a nasopharyngeal or oropharyngeal swab collected by mobile phlebotomists. Additional blood draws and questionnaires over a roughly two-month period could optionally be provided by prospective study participants. Before DNA extraction, blood samples from the prospective study were shipped at room temperature or frozen.

What was sequenced was PBMCs or T cells enriched from blood (not recorded which). This TCR derives from a man aged 18-30 years who had recovered from COVID-19. In this chain, TRBV3-1 (or the pseudogene TRBV3-2) is recombined with TRBJ2-7; tentative D gene TRBD1, with 7 bases matching. The DNA sequence is as follows: TGTGCCAGCAGCCTCCCAGGGGGGCTCTACTACGAGCAGTACTTC. This yields the protein CASSLPGGLYYEQYF.